The next 24 T cell receptor beta chains were all read from a single sample in a study of blood T cell repertoires in COVID-19. Generated by immunoSEQ multiplex PCR, the TCRdb table keeps only in-frame clones and is missing some. The table records fewer than 150,000 clones, around 87% of them present only once. Sequenced material: peripheral blood. Receptors were obtained from a woman in her forties with acute or convalescent COVID-19.

The rearrangement uses TRBV30 and TRBJ2-7, with D perhaps TRBD2 (5 bases). Germline CDR1 and CDR2: GTSNPN and SVGIG (reference sequence). The CDR3 totals 14 residues. V lost 2 bases to trimming and J lost 2 bases, with 13 bases between them. This CDR3 reads CAWSWGAIPYEQYF. The CDR3 DNA reads TGTGCCTGGAGTTGGGGAGCAATACCCTACGAGCAGTACTTC.

The rearrangement uses TRBV28 and TRBJ1-1; TRBD1 aligns across 11 bases. The CDR3 has 18 residues. V shed 5 bases, J shed 2 bases, and the junction held 13 bases outside the gene matches. CDR1 and CDR2 from the germline V gene are MDHEN and SYDVKM. The CDR3 region has the DNA TGTGCCAGCAGTAGAAACCGAGGGACAGGGGGAAGTAACACTGAAGCTTTCTTT. Its translation is CASSRNRGTGGSNTEAFF.

V and J are TRBV7-3 and TRBJ1-6, with 7 bases aligning to TRBD1. CDR1 and CDR2 from the germline V gene are SGHTA and FQGTGA. Losses at the gene ends were 1 base for V and 7 bases for J; bases not matched to a gene: 13. The CDR3 totals 18 residues. CDR3 sequence: CASSLKGSTGMANSPLHF. CDR3 in DNA: TGTGCCAGCAGCTTAAAAGGGTCGACAGGGATGGCGAATTCACCCCTCCACTTT. Complete variable domain (other parts from reference TRBV7-3 and TRBJ1-6): GAGVSQTPSNKVTEKGKYVELRCDPISGHTALYWYRQSLGQGPEFLIYFQGTGAADDSGLPNDRFFAVRPEGSVSTLKIQRTERGDSAVYLCASSLKGSTGMANSPLHFGNGTRLTVT.

This chain links TRBV6-2 or TRBV6-3 with TRBJ1-5; D is perhaps TRBD1 (6 bases). Germline CDR1 MNHEY, CDR2 SVGEGT. The CDR3 is 12 residues long. The V end was cut by 5 bases, the J end by 6 bases, with 8 bases between. The CDR3 reads CASSQGFQPQHF. CDR3 nucleotides: TGTGCCAGCAGTCAGGGGTTTCAGCCCCAGCATTTT.

V is TRBV18 and J is TRBJ1-4; D might be TRBD1 (6 bases). The germline V gene has CDR1 KGHSH and CDR2 LQKENI. Trimming removed 2 bases from V and 7 bases from J, with 11 bases in between. The CDR3 consists of 14 residues. DNA for the CDR3: TGTGCCAGCTCACCATACAGGGTTGCTGAAAAACTGTTTTTT. Protein sequence: CASSPYRVAEKLFF. Drawing the rest from reference TRBV18 and TRBJ1-4, the complete variable domain is NAGVMQNPRHLVRRRGQEARLRCSPMKGHSHVYWYRQLPEEGLKFMVYLQKENIIDESGMPKERFSAEFPKEGPSILRIQQVVRGDSAAYFCASSPYRVAEKLFFGSGTQLSVL.

This chain links TRBV19 with TRBJ2-1, with D possibly being TRBD2 (6 bases). The CDR3 loop spans 13 amino acids. CDR1 is LNHDA, CDR2 SQIVND, per germline (reference sequence). V was clipped by 1 base and J by 9 bases, with 10 bases between them. For the CDR3, the DNA is TGTGCCAGTAGTATAGGGTGGGGAGGTGAGCAGTTCTTC. This encodes CASSIGWGGEQFF.

This clone occurred once. This rearrangement joins TRBV24-1 to TRBJ2-4; the D is unclear. The CDR3 length is 14 residues. Trimming pared 6 bases from V and 0 bases from J, leaving 8 bases between. Germline CDR1 KGHDR, CDR2 SFDVKD. For the CDR3, the DNA is TGTGCCACCAGTTCTGACTCAGCCAAAAACATTCAGTACTTC. Translation gives CATSSDSAKNIQYF.

The genes are TRBV29-1 and TRBJ1-5; TRBD1 matches 7 bases. Germline CDR1 reads SQVTM; CDR2 reads ANQGSEA. The CDR3 has 13 residues. The V gene end was trimmed by 4 bases and the J gene end by 4 bases; junction bases not matched to a gene: 4. The CDR3 here is CSVGGQANQPQHF. CDR3 sequence (DNA): TGCAGCGTTGGCGGACAGGCAAATCAGCCCCAGCATTTT.

The CDR3 DNA reads TGTGCCAGCAGCCAAGATTGGGCGTCTAACTATGGCTACACCTTC. Encoded protein: CASSQDWASNYGYTF. The gene calls are TRBV14 and TRBJ1-2; D gene unclear. This CDR3 has 15 residues. Trimming removed 0 bases from V and 0 bases from J, with 8 bases in between. Germline lookup yields CDR1 SGHDN and CDR2 FVKESK.

CDR3 loop: CASSLGPSGQGATEAFF. In DNA form, the CDR3 reads TGTGCCAGCAGCTTAGGCCCCAGCGGACAGGGGGCGACTGAAGCTTTCTTT. The J gene is TRBJ1-1, the V gene TRBV7-2; 11 nucleotides align to TRBD1. V lost 1 base, J lost 5 bases, and 9 bases stayed unmatched. Per the germline V gene, CDR1 is SGHTA and CDR2 is FQGNSA. The CDR3 has 17 residues.

J is TRBJ2-7 and V is TRBV6-2 or TRBV6-3; TRBD2 might be the D (6 bases). The V gene lost 4 bases and the J gene lost 2 bases, with 12 bases spanning the gap. Germline V gives CDR1 MNHEY, CDR2 SVGEGT. The CDR3 is made up of 14 amino acids. The CDR3 loop reads CASSSLALTYEQYF. CDR3 sequence (DNA): TGTGCCAGCAGTTCTCTAGCGCTTACCTACGAGCAGTACTTC.

The chain uses TRBV5-4 and TRBJ1-3; perhaps TRBD1 as D (6 bases). Trimming took 2 bases from V and 3 from J, leaving 9 bases between them. Germline V gene sequence: CDR1 SGHNT, CDR2 YYREEE (reference sequence). CDR3 length: 14 amino acids. CDR3 bases: TGTGCCAGCAGCTTACAGGGAAGTGGAAACACCATATATTTT. Translating it yields CASSLQGSGNTIYF.

In this sample, this clone turned up once. The gene calls are TRBV12-3 or TRBV12-4 and TRBJ1-1; no definite D call. V was trimmed by 7 bases and J by 5 bases, leaving 11 bases between them. The CDR3 length is 12 residues. This CDR3 reads CASNVAGTEAFF. CDR3 in DNA: TGTGCCAGCAACGTCGCGGGGACTGAAGCTTTCTTT.

Here the CDR3 reads CASSLTYEQYF. The CDR3, as DNA: TGTGCCAGCAGCTTAACTTACGAGCAGTACTTC. The V call is TRBV7-9, the J call TRBJ2-7; D call uncertain. Germline values: CDR1 SEHNR, CDR2 FQNEAQ (reference sequence). Trimming left V 2 bases short and J 4 bases short, with 3 bases between. This CDR3 is built from 11 residues.

The V and J genes are TRBV29-1 and TRBJ1-1, with D unresolved. Per the germline V gene, CDR1 is SQVTM and CDR2 is ANQGSEA. This CDR3 is built from 12 residues. The V and J ends lost 1 base and 3 bases respectively, with 6 bases between them. CDR3 protein: CSVEGAYTEAFF. The CDR3 nucleotides read TGCAGCGTTGAAGGGGCCTACACTGAAGCTTTCTTT.

The chain uses TRBV7-2 and TRBJ1-2; maybe TRBD1 (6 bases). V shed 3 bases and J shed 6 bases, with 20 bases lying between them. This CDR3 region has 16 residues. Per the germline V gene, CDR1 is SGHTA and CDR2 is FQGNSA. The CDR3 loop reads CASSFGNIEQGHGYTF. Here the CDR3 DNA reads TGTGCCAGCAGCTTTGGGAATATTGAACAGGGACATGGCTACACCTTC.

This rearrangement joins TRBV25-1 to TRBJ1-6, with a weak D call TRBD1 (6 bases). CDR1 and CDR2 from the germline V gene are MGHDK and SYGVNS. The CDR3 covers 15 residues. Between the trimmed V and J ends, which lost 5 bases and 2 bases, there was a span of 10 bases. The CDR3 coding sequence is TGTGCCAGCAGTCACAGGGCCGCCTATAATTCACCCCTCCACTTT. Translated, it gives CASSHRAAYNSPLHF. The full variable domain, in which reference TRBV25-1 and TRBJ1-6 provide the parts outside the CDR3, is EADIYQTPRYLVIGTGKKITLECSQTMGHDKMYWYQQDPGMELHLIHYSYGVNSTEKGDLSSESTVSRIRTEHFPLTLESARPSHTSQYLCASSHRAAYNSPLHFGNGTRLTVT.

V is TRBV28 and J is TRBJ2-3; 7 bases align to TRBD1. CDR3 length: 12 amino acids. Germline values: CDR1 MDHEN, CDR2 SYDVKM. Germline trimming cut 7 bases from V and 6 bases from J; bases unmatched to any gene: 4. DNA of the CDR3: TGTGCCAGCACCGGGACAGTGGATACGCAGTATTTT. Amino acids: CASTGTVDTQYF.

V and J are TRBV18 and TRBJ2-2, with a tentative D call TRBD1 (5 bases). This CDR3 has 15 residues. V lost 0 bases to trimming and J lost 5 bases, with 10 bases between them. Germline V CDR1 and CDR2: KGHSH, LQKENI. The CDR3 sequence is CASSPPPRATGELFF. The DNA for the CDR3 is TGTGCCAGCTCACCACCCCCCAGGGCGACCGGGGAGCTGTTTTTT.

The J gene is TRBJ1-2, the V gene TRBV28; 7 bases align to TRBD1. Unmatched junction bases numbered 4, after V lost 5 bases and J lost 7 bases. Germline V CDR1 and CDR2: MDHEN, SYDVKM. There are 12 residues in the CDR3. The CDR3 sequence is CASSDRVSGYTF. The CDR3 nucleotides read TGTGCCAGCAGTGACAGGGTGAGTGGCTACACCTTC.

The rearrangement uses TRBV3-1 (or the pseudogene TRBV3-2) and TRBJ1-5; 9 bases are shared with TRBD1. There are 19 residues in the CDR3. CDR1 is LGHDT, CDR2 YNNKEL, per germline (reference sequence). Losses at the gene ends were 0 bases for V and 9 bases for J; bases not matched to a gene: 18. The CDR3 DNA sequence: TGTGCCAGCAGCCAAGATCAGAATAGTGTCGACAGGGGGTTCTTGCCCCAGCATTTT. Amino acids: CASSQDQNSVDRGFLPQHF.

This chain joins TRBV28 and TRBJ1-1; D remains ambiguous. Germline V gives CDR1 MDHEN, CDR2 SYDVKM. Deletions cut 3 bases from V and 0 bases from J, with 5 bases between. This CDR3 region has 13 residues. The DNA for the CDR3 is TGTGCCAGCAGTTTCAACTTGAACACTGAAGCTTTCTTT. Amino acids: CASSFNLNTEAFF.

This chain connects TRBV5-4 to TRBJ2-7; maybe TRBD1 (6 bases). Germline V gene data show CDR1 as SGHNT and CDR2 as YYREEE (reference sequence). This CDR3 is built from 13 residues. Between the trimmed V and J ends, which lost 10 bases and 5 bases, there was a span of 19 bases. This chain's CDR3 is CAWGRGAGDEQYF. As DNA, the CDR3 is TGTGCCTGGGGGCGAGGTGCGGGTGACGAGCAGTACTTC.

The chain joins TRBV19 to TRBJ2-7; 9 positions match TRBD2. The V gene's germline CDR1 is LNHDA and CDR2 SQIVND (reference sequence). The CDR3 spans 13 residues. The V segment lost 3 bases and the J segment 6 bases; nucleotides outside the gene matches: 3. Written as DNA, the CDR3 is TGTGCCAGTAGTATCGCGGGAGGGGGCGAGCAGTACTTC. Translating it yields CASSIAGGGEQYF.